The entry that follows covers one T cell receptor (beta chain) sequence. Its antigen is undetermined. The data were obtained in a study of CD8+CD57+ T cells in acquired aplastic anemia. In the study overall: Mean DNA quantity obtained from sorted CD4+ and CD8+ cells was about 3.5 ug.

V lost 0 bases, J lost 2 bases, and 17 bases lay in between. Germline V lookup: CDR1 LGHDT, CDR2 YNNKEL (reference sequence). The CDR3 sequence is 18 residues long. Study conclusions and caveats: Patients had roughly 30 CD8+ CDR3 sequences in common with controls (the shared set).

CD8+CD57+ cell expansion had been shown by flow cytometry in patients chosen for sequencing. Patients were therapy-naive when their blood was sampled. TCR beta VDJ and CDR3 were profiled, and genomic DNA was the template. TCRdb fed the reads into MiXCR, producing one record per CDR3 protein. The sample holds around 430,000 distinct CDR3 sequences; less than 35% are singletons and the top ten take less than 0.85%. V gene TRBV3-1 combines with J gene TRBJ1-3, with D hard to call. The specimen sequenced was sorted CD4+, CD8+, or CD8+CD57+ T cells (not recorded which) from PBMCs. This TCR was sampled from a human donor with aplastic anemia. CDR3 amino acids: CASSQDGTLSRPGNTIYF. The CDR3 region has the DNA TGTGCCAGCAGCCAAGATGGAACCCTAAGCCGCCCTGGAAACACCATATATTTT. The full variable domain, its missing parts supplied by reference TRBV3-1 and TRBJ1-3, is DTAVSQTPKYLVTQMGNDKSIKCEQNLGHDTMYWYKQDSKKFLKIMFSYNNKELIINETVPNRFSPKSPDKAHLNLHINSLELGDSAVYFCASSQDGTLSRPGNTIYFGEGSWLTVV.